This TCR beta chain stems from a study of radiotherapy plus CTLA-4 blockade in lung cancer. Germline CDR1 KGHSH, CDR2 LQKENI. V shed 1 base and J 0 bases; nucleotides not matched to a gene: 3. This CDR3 has 16 amino acids. The assay was immunoSEQ multiplex PCR, and TCRdb's table has in-frame clones only and misses some. The data hold over 60,000 clones, with roughly 91% observed a single time. The material sequenced was peripheral blood, taken from a patient treated with radiotherapy plus ipilimumab. This rearrangement joins TRBV18 to TRBJ2-3, with TRBD2 matching over 8 bases. The TCR was taken from a human donor with non-small cell lung cancer that progressed on radiotherapy plus ipilimumab. The CDR3 here is CASSPLSGTSTDTQYF. The DNA of the CDR3 is TGTGCCAGCTCACCACTTAGCGGGACTAGCACAGATACGCAGTATTTT.